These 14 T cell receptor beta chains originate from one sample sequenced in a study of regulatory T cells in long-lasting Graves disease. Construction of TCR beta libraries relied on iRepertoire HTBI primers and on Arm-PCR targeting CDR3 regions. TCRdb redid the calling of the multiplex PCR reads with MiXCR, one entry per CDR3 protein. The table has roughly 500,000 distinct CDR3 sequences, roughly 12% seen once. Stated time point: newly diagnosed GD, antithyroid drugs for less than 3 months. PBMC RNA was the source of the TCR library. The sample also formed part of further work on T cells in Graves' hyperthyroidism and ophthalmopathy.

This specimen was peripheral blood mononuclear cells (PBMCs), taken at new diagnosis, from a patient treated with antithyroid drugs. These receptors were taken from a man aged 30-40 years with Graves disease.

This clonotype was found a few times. CDR3 amino acids: CSASLGTGYGYTF. The CDR3 nucleotides read TGCAGTGCTAGCCTGGGAACGGGCTATGGCTACACCTTC. This chain joins TRBV20-1 and TRBJ1-2, with unresolved D. From germline, CDR1 is DFQATT and CDR2 SNEGSKA (reference sequence). CDR3 length: 13 amino acids. V lost 3 bases and J lost 4, with 12 bases in between.

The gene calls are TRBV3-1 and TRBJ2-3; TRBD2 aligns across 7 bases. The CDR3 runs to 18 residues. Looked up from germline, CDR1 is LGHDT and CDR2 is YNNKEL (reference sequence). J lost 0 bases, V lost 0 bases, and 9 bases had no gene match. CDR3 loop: CASSQDPTGTTSTDTQYF. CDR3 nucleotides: TGTGCCAGCAGCCAAGACCCTACCGGGACTACAAGCACAGATACGCAGTATTTT.

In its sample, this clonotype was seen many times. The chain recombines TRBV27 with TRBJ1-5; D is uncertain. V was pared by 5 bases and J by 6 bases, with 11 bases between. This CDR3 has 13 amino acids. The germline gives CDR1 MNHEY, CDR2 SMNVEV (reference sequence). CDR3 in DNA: TGTGCCAGCAGTCTAACGGAGGGTCAGCCCCAGCATTTT. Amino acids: CASSLTEGQPQHF.

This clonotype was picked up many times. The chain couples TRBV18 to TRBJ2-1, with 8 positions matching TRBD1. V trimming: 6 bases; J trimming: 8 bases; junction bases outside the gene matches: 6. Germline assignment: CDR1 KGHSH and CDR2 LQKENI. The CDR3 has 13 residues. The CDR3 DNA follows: TGTGCCAGCTCGCAGACAGGGGCCCATGAGCAGTTCTTC. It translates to CASSQTGAHEQFF. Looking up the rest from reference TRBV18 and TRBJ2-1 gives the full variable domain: NAGVMQNPRHLVRRRGQEARLRCSPMKGHSHVYWYRQLPEEGLKFMVYLQKENIIDESGMPKERFSAEFPKEGPSILRIQQVVRGDSAAYFCASSQTGAHEQFFGPGTRLTVL.

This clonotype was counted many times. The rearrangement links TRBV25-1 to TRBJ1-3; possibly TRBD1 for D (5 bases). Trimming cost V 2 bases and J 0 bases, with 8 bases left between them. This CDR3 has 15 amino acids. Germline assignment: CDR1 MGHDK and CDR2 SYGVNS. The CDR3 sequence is CASSEEGHSGNTIYF. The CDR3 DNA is TGTGCCAGCAGTGAAGAGGGGCACTCTGGAAACACCATATATTTT.

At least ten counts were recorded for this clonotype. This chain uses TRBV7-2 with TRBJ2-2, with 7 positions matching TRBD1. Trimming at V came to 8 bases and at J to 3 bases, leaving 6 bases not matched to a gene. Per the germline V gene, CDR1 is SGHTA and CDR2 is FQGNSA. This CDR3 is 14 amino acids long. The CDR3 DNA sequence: TGTGCCAGCGGGGGACAGACTTACACCGGGGAGCTGTTTTTT. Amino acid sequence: CASGGQTYTGELFF. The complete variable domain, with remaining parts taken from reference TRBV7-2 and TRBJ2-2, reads GAGVSQSPSNKVTEKGKDVELRCDPISGHTALYWYRQSLGQGLEFLIYFQGNSAPDKSGLPSDRFSAERTGGSVSTLTIQRTQQEDSAVYLCASGGQTYTGELFFGEGSRLTVL.

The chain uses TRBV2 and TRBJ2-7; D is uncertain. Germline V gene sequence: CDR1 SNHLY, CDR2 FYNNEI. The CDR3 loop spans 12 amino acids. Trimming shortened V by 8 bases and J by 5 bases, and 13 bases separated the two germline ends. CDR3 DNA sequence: TGTGCCAGCTCTGGTGCCCGGGACGAGCAGTACTTC. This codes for CASSGARDEQYF. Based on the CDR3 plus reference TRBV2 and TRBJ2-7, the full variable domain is EPEVTQTPSHQVTQMGQEVILRCVPISNHLYFYWYRQILGQKVEFLVSFYNNEISEKSEIFDDQFSVERPDGSNFTLKIRSTKLEDSAMYFCASSGARDEQYFGPGTRLTVT.

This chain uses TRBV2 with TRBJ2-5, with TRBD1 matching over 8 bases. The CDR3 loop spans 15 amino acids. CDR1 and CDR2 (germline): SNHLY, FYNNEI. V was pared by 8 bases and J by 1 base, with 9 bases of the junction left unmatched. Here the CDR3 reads CASSGGRDSQETQYF. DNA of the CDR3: TGTGCCAGCTCAGGGGGCCGGGACTCCCAAGAGACCCAGTACTTC.

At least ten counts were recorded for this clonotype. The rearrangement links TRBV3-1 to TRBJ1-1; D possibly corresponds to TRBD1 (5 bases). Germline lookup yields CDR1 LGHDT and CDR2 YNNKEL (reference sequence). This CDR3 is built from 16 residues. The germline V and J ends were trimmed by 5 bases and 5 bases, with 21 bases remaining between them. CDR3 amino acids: CASSNVPGGRRTEAFF. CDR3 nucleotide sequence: TGTGCCAGCAGCAACGTCCCGGGGGGGAGGAGGACTGAAGCTTTCTTT.

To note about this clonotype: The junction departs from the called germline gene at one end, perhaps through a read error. The chain's CDR3 is CSVEDPKRTGANVLAF. In DNA form, the CDR3 reads TGCAGCGTTGAAGACCCGAAGAGGACTGGGGCCAACGTCCTGGCTTTC. This chain uses TRBV29-1 with TRBJ2-6; TRBD1 or TRBD2 may be the D gene (5 bases each). CDR3 size: 16 residues. The germline V gene encodes CDR1 SQVTM and CDR2 ANQGSEA.

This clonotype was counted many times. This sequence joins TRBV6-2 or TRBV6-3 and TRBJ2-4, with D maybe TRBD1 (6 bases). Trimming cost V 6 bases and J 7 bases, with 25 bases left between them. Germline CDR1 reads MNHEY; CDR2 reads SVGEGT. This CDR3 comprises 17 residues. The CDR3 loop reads CASRKPAGATASNIQYF. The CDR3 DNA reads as TGTGCCAGCAGAAAGCCGGCAGGGGCAACGGCCTCGAACATTCAGTACTTC.

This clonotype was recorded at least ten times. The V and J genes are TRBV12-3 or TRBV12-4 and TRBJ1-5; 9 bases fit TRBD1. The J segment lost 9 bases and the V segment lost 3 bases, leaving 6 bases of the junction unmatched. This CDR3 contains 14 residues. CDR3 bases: TGTGCCAGCAGTTTGGACAGGGGTCGCCCGCCCCAGCATTTT. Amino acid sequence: CASSLDRGRPPQHF.

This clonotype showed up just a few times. CDR3 coding DNA: TGTGCCAGCAGCCAAGAGGGTTTAACCTACAATGAGCAGTTCTTC. This sequence encodes CASSQEGLTYNEQFF. This chain joins TRBV3-1 and TRBJ2-1; D is unresolved. V was pared by 0 bases and J by 2 bases, with 8 bases between. The CDR3 is 15 residues long. From germline, CDR1 is LGHDT and CDR2 YNNKEL (reference sequence).

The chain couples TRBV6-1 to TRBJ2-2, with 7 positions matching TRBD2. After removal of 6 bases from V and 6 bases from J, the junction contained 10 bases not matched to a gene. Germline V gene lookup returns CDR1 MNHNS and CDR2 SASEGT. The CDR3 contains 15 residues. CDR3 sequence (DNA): TGTGCCAGCAGCTCCTATCTTACTAGCGCCGGGGAGCTGTTTTTT. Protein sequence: CASSSYLTSAGELFF.